This section outlines one T cell receptor (beta chain) sequence together with its context. Its antigen is unknown. The data derive from a study of OX40 agonist ivuxolimab in advanced cancers. On the study more broadly: Patients were infused with ivuxolimab every 2 weeks at 0.01 to 10 mg/kg. Whole-study findings and limits: Clonal expansion was seen in CD4+ and CD8+ blood T cells by week 6 at 0.1 to 3.0 mg/kg.

Assay used: immunoSEQ multiplex PCR; TCRdb lists only in-frame clones, some missing. The sample lists 65,000 to 100,000 clones, roughly 88% occurring once. The ends were cut back, 7 bases at V and 1 base at J, with 8 bases in the middle. The CDR3 runs 12 residues. Germline loops: CDR1 SNHLY, CDR2 FYNNEI. This receptor was identified in an adult with an advanced solid tumor such as melanoma, head and neck, liver or kidney cancer. The sequenced sample was CD4+ or CD8+ T cells sorted from blood, obtained in a trial of the OX40 agonist ivuxolimab. This chain links TRBV2 with TRBJ2-7; possibly TRBD1 for D (6 bases). The CDR3 is CASTGESYEQYF. DNA for the CDR3: TGTGCCAGCACAGGGGAATCCTACGAGCAGTACTTC.